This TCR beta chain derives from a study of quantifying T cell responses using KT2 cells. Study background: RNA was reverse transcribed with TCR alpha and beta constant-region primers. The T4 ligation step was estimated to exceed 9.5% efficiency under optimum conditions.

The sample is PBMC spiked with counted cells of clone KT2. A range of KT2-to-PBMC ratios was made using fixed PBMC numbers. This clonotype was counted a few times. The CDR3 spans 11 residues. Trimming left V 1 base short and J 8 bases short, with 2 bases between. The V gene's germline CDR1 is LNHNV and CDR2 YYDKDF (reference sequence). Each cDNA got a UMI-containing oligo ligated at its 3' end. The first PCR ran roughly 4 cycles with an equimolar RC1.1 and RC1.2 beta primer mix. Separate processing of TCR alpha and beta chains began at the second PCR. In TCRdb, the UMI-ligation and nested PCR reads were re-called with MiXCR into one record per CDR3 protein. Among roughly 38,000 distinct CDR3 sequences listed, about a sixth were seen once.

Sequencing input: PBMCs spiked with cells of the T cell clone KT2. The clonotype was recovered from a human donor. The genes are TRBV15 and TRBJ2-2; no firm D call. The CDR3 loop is CATSRGGELFF. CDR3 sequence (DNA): TGTGCCACCAGCAGAGGGGGGGAGCTGTTTTTT.